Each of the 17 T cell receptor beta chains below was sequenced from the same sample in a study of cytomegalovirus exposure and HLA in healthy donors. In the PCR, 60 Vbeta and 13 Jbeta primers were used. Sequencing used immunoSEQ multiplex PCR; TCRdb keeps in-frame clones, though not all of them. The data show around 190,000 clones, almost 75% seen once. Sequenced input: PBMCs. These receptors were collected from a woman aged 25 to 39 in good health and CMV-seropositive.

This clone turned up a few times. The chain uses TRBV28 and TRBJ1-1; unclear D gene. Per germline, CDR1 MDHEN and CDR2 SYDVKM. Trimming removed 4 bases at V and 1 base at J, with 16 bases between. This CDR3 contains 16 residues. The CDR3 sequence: CASSSPPRGRNTEAFF. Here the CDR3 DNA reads TGTGCCAGCAGTTCTCCCCCGCGAGGAAGGAACACTGAAGCTTTCTTT.

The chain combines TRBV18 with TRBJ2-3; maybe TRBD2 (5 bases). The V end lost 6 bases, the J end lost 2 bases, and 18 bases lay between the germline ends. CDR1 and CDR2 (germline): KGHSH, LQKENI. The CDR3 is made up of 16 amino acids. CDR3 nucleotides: TGTGCCAGCTCCCCTAGGGTCGGACTGAACACAGATACGCAGTATTTT. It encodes CASSPRVGLNTDTQYF.

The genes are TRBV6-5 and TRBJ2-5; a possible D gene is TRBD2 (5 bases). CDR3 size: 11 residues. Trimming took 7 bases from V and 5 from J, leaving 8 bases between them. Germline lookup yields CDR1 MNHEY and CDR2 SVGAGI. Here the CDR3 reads CASTKRETQYF. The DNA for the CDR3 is TGTGCCAGCACCAAGCGGGAGACCCAGTACTTC.

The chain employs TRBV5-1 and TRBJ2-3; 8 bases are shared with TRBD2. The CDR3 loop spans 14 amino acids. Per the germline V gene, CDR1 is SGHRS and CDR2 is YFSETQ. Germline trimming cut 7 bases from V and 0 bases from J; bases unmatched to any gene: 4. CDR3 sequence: CASCSGASTDTQYF. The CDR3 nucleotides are TGCGCCAGCTGTAGCGGGGCTAGCACAGATACGCAGTATTTT.

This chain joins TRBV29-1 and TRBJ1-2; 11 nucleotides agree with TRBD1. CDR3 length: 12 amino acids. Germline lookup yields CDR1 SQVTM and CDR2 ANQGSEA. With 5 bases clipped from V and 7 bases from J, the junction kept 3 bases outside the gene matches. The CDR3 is CSVFGTGGGYTF. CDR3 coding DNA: TGCAGCGTTTTCGGGACAGGGGGTGGCTACACCTTC.

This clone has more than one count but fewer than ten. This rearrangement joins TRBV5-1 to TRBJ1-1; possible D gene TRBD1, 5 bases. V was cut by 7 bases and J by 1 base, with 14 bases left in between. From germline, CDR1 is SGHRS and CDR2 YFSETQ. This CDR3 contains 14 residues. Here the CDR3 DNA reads TGCGCCAGCGGATCACAGGTCCCGAACACTGAAGCTTTCTTT. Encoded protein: CASGSQVPNTEAFF.

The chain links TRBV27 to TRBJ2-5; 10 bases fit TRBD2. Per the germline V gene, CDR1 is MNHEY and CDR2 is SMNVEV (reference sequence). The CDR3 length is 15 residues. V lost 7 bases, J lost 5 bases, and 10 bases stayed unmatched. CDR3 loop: CASTRIAGGMETQYF. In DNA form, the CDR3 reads TGTGCCAGCACCCGTATAGCGGGAGGAATGGAGACCCAGTACTTC.

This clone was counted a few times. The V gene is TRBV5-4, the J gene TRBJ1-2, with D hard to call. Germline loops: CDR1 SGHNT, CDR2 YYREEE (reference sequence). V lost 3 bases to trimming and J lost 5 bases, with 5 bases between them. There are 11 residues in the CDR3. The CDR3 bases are TGTGCCAGCAGCTCCGGTTATGGCTACACCTTC. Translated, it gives CASSSGYGYTF.

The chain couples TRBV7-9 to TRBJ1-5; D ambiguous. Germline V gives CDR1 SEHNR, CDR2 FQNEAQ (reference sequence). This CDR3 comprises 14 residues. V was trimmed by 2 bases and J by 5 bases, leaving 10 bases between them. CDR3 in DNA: TGTGCCAGCAGCTTAACGGGGAAGGATCAGCCCCAGCATTTT. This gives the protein CASSLTGKDQPQHF.

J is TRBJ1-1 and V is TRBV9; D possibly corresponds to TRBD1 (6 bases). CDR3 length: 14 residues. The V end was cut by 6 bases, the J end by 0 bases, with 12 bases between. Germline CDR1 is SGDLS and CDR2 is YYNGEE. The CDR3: CASKNRELNTEAFF. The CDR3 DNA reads TGTGCCAGCAAGAACAGGGAACTGAACACTGAAGCTTTCTTT.

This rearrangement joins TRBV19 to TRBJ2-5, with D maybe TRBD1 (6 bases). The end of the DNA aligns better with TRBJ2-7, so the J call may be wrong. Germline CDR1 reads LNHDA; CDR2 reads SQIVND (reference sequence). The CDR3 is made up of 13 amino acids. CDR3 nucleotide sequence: TGTGCCAGTAGTCCAAGGACAGTCTACGAGCAGTACTTC. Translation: CASSPRTVYEQYF.

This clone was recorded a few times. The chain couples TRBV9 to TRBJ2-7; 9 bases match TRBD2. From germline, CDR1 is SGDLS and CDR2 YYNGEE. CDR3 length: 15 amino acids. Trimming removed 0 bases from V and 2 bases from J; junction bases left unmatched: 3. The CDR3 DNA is TGTGCCAGCAGCGTAGGTGTAGCGGGAGCCTACGAGCAGTACTTC. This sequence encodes CASSVGVAGAYEQYF.

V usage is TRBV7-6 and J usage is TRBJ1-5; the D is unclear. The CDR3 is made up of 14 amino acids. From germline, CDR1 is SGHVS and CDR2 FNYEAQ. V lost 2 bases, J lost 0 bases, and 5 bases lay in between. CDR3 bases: TGTGCCAGCAGCTTAAGCCTTAGCAATCAGCCCCAGCATTTT. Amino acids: CASSLSLSNQPQHF.

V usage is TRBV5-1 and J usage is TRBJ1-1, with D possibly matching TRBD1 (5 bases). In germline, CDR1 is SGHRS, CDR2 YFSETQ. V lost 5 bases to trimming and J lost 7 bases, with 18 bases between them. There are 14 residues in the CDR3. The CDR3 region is CASRGTLNIGEAFF. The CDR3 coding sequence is TGCGCCAGCAGGGGGACTCTGAATATCGGTGAAGCTTTCTTT.

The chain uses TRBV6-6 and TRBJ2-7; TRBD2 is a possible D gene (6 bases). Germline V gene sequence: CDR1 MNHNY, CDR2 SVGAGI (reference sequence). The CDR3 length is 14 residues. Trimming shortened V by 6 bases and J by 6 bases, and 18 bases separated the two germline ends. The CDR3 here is CASSHRRWRGEQYF. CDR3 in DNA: TGTGCCAGCAGCCACCGTCGGTGGAGGGGCGAGCAGTACTTC.

The CDR3 spells CATLDVEGTYEQYF. Here the CDR3 DNA reads TGTGCCACTTTAGATGTGGAGGGGACCTACGAGCAGTACTTC. The chain recombines TRBV6-6 with TRBJ2-7, with D tentatively TRBD2 (6 bases). The length of the CDR3 is 14 residues. The V and J ends lost 10 bases and 2 bases respectively, with 18 bases between them. Germline CDR1 reads MNHNY; CDR2 reads SVGAGI (reference sequence).

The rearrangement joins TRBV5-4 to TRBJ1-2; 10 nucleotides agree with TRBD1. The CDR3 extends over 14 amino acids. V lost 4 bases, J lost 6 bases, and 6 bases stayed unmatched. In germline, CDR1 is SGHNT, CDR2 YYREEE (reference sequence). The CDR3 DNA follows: TGTGCCAGCAGCCAACCCGGGACAGGGGATGGCTACACCTTC. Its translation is CASSQPGTGDGYTF.